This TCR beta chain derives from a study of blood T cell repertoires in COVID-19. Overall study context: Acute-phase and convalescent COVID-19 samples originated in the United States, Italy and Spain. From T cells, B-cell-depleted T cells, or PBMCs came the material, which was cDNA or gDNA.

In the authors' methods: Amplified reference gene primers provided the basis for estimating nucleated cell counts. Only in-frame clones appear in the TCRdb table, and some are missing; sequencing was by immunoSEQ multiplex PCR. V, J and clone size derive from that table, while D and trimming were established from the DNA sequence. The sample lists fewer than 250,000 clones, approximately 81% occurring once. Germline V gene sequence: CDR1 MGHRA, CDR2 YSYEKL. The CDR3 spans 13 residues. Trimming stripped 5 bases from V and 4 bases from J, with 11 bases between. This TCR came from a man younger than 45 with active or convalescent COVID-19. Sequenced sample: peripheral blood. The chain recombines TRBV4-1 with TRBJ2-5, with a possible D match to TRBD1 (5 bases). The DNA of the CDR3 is TGCGCCAGCAGCTACTGGCAGGGAGAGACCCAGTACTTC. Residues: CASSYWQGETQYF.